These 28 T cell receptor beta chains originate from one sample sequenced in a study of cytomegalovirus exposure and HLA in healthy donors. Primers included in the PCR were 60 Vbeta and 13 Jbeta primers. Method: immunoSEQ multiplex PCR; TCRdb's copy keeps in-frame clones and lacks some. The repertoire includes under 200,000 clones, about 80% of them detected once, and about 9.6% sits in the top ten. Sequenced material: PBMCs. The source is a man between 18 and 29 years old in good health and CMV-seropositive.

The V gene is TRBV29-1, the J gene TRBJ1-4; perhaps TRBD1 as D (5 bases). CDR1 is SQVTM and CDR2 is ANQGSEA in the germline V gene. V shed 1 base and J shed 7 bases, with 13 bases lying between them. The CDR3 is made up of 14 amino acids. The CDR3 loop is CSVEGEGDREKLFF. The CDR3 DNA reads TGCAGCGTTGAAGGGGAAGGGGATCGTGAAAAACTGTTTTTT.

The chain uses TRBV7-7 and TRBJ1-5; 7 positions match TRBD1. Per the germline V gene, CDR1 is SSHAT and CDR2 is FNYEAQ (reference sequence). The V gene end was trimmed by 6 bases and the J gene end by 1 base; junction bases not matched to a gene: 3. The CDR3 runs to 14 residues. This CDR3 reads CASRDRSSNQPQHF. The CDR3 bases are TGTGCCAGCAGGGACAGGTCCAGCAATCAGCCCCAGCATTTT. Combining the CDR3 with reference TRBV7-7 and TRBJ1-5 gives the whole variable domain GAGVSQSPRYKVTKRGQDVTLRCDPISSHATLYWYQQALGQGPEFLTYFNYEAQPDKSGLPSDRFSAERPEGSISTLTIQRTEQRDSAMYRCASRDRSSNQPQHFGDGTRLSIL.

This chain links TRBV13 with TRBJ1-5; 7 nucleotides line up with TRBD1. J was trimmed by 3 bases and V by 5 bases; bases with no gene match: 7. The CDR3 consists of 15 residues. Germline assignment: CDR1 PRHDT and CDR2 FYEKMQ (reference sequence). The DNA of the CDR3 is TGTGCCAGCAGCAAAGGTAGGGGGCTCAATCAGCCCCAGCATTTT. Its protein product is CASSKGRGLNQPQHF.

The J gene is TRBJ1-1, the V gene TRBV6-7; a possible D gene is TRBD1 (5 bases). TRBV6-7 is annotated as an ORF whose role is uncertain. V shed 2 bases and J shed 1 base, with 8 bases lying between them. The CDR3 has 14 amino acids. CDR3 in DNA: TGTGCCAGCAGTTACGACAGCCAGAACACTGAAGCTTTCTTT. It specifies CASSYDSQNTEAFF.

The CDR3 here is CSVFARGHGAGELFF. The CDR3 bases are TGCAGCGTTTTCGCGCGAGGACATGGGGCCGGGGAGCTGTTTTTT. The rearrangement links TRBV29-1 to TRBJ2-2, with D maybe TRBD1 (5 bases). CDR1 SQVTM and CDR2 ANQGSEA come from the germline V gene. The CDR3 totals 15 residues. Trimming stripped 5 bases from V and 6 bases from J, with 19 bases between.

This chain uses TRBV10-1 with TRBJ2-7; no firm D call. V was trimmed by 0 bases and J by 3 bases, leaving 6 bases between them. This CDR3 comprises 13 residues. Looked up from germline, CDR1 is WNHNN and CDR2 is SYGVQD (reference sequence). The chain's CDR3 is CASSESYSYEQYF. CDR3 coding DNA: TGCGCCAGCAGTGAGTCTTACAGCTACGAGCAGTACTTC.

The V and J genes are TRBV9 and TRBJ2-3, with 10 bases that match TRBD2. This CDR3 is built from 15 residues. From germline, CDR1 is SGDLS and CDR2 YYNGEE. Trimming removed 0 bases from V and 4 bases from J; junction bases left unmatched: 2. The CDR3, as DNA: TGTGCCAGCAGCGTAGCCGGGACTAGCGCAGATACGCAGTATTTT. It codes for CASSVAGTSADTQYF. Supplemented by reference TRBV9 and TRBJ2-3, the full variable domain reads DSGVTQTPKHLITATGQRVTLRCSPRSGDLSVYWYQQSLDQGLQFLIQYYNGEERAKGNILERFSAQQFPDLHSELNLSSLELGDSALYFCASSVAGTSADTQYFGPGTRLTVL.

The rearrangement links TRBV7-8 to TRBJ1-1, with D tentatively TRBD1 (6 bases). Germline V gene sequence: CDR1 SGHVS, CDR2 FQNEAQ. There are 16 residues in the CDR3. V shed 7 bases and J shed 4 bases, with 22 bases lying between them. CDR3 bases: TGTGCCAGCATGGGCGTAGTGGCAGGGGTTAGCACTGAAGCTTTCTTT. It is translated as CASMGVVAGVSTEAFF.

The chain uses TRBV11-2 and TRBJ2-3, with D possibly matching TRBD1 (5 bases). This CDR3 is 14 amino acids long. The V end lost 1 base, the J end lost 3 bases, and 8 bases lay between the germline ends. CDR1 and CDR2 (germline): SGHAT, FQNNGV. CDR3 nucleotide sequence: TGTGCCAGCAGCTTAGGGTGGACAACAGATACGCAGTATTTT. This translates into CASSLGWTTDTQYF.

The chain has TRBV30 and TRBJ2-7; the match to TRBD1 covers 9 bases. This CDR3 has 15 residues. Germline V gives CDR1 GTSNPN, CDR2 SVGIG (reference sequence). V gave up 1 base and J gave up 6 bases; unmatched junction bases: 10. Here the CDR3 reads CAWSGPGQGNAEQYF. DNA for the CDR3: TGTGCCTGGAGTGGGCCGGGACAGGGTAACGCCGAGCAGTACTTC.

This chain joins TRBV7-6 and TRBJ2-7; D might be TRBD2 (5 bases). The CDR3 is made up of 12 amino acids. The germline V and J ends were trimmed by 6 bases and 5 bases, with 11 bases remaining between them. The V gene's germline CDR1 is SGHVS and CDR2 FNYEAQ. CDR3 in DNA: TGTGCCAGCAGACTAGTCTACCACGAGCAGTACTTC. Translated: CASRLVYHEQYF.

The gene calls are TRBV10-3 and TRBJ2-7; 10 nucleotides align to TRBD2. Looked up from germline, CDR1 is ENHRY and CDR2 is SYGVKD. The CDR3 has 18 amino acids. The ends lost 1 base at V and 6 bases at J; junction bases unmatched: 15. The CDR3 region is CAISEFPSLAGVLSEQYF. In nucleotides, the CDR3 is TGTGCCATCAGTGAGTTCCCATCTCTAGCGGGAGTCTTAAGCGAGCAGTACTTC.

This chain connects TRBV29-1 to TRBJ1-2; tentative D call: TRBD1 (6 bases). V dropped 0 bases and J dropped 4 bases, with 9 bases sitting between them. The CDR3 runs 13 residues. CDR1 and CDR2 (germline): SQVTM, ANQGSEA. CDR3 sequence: CSVEEQGPYGYTF. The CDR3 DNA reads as TGCAGCGTTGAAGAGCAGGGGCCCTATGGCTACACCTTC.

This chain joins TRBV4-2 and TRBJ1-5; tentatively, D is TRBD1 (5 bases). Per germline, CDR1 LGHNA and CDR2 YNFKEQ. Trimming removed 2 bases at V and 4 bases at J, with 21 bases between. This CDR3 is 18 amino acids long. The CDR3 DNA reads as TGTGCCAGCAGCCAAAAAGAGTTGGGGCCCCACTCAAATCAGCCCCAGCATTTT. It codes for CASSQKELGPHSNQPQHF.

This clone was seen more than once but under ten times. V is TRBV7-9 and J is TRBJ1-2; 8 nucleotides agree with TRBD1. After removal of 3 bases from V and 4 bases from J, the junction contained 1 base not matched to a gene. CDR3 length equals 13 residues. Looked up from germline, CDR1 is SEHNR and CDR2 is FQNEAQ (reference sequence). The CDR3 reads CASSFGQGYGYTF. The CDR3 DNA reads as TGTGCCAGCAGCTTCGGACAGGGCTATGGCTACACCTTC. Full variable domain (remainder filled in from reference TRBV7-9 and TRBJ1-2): DTGVSQNPRHKITKRGQNVTFRCDPISEHNRLYWYRQTLGQGPEFLTYFQNEAQLEKSRLLSDRFSAERPKGSFSTLEIQRTEQGDSAMYLCASSFGQGYGYTFGSGTRLTVV.

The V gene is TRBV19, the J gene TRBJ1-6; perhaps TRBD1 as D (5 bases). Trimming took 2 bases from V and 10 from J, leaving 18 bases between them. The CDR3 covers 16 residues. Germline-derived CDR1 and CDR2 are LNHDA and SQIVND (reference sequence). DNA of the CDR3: TGTGCCAGTAGTATATCTTTCTGGGGGGACGGCTCACCCCTCCACTTT. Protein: CASSISFWGDGSPLHF. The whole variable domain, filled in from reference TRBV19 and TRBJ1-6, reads DGGITQSPKYLFRKEGQNVTLSCEQNLNHDAMYWYRQDPGQGLRLIYYSQIVNDFQKGDIAEGYSVSREKKESFPLTVTSAQKNPTAFYLCASSISFWGDGSPLHFGNGTRLTVT.

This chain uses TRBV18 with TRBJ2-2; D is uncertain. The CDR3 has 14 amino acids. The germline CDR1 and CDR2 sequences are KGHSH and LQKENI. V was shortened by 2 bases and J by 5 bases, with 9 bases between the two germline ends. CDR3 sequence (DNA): TGTGCCAGCTCACCAGGGTCGCGGACCGGGGAGCTGTTTTTT. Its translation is CASSPGSRTGELFF.

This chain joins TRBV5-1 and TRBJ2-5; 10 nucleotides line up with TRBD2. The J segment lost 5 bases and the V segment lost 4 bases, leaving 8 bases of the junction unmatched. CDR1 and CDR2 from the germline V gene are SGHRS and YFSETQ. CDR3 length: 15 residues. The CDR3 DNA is TGCGCCAGCAGCGGAAGCGGGGGGGCCGGGGAGACCCAGTACTTC. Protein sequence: CASSGSGGAGETQYF.

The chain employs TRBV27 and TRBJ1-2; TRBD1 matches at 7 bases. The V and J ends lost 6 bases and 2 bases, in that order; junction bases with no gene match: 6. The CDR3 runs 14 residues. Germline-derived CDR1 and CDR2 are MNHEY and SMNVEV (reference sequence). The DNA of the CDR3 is TGTGCCAGCAGATCTACAGGGGTAAACTATGGCTACACCTTC. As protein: CASRSTGVNYGYTF.

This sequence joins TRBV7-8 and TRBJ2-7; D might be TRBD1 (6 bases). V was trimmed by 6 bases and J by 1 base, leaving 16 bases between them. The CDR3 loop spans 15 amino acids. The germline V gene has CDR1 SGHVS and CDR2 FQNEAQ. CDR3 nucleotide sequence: TGTGCCAGCAGACAATTCCAGGGGCCGTCCTACGAGCAGTACTTC. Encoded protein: CASRQFQGPSYEQYF.

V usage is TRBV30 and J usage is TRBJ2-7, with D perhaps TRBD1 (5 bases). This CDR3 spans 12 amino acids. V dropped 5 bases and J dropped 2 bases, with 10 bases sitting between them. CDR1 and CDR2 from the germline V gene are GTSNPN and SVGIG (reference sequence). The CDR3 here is CAWGLGAYEQYF. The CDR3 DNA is TGTGCCTGGGGTTTAGGGGCCTACGAGCAGTACTTC. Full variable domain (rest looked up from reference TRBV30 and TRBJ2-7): SQTIHQWPATLVQPVGSPLSLECTVEGTSNPNLYWYRQAAGRGLQLLFYSVGIGQISSEVPQNLSASRPQDRQFILSSKKLLLSDSGFYLCAWGLGAYEQYFGPGTRLTVT.

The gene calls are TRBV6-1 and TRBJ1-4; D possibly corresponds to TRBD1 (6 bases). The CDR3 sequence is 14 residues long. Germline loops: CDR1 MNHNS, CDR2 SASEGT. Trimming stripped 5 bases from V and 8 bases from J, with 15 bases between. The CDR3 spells CASSSRGSAEKLFF. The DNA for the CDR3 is TGTGCCAGCAGTAGCAGGGGTTCGGCGGAAAAACTGTTTTTT.

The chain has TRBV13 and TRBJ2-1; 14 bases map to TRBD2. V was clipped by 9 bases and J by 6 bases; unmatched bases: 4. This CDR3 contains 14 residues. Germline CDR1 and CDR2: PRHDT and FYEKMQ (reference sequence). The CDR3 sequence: CASTTSGRVNEQFF. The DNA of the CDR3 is TGTGCCAGTACGACTAGCGGGAGGGTCAATGAGCAGTTCTTC. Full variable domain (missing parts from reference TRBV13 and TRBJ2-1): AAGVIQSPRHLIKEKRETATLKCYPIPRHDTVYWYQQGPGQDPQFLISFYEKMQSDKGSIPDRFSAQQFSDYHSELNMSSLELGDSALYFCASTTSGRVNEQFFGPGTRLTVL.

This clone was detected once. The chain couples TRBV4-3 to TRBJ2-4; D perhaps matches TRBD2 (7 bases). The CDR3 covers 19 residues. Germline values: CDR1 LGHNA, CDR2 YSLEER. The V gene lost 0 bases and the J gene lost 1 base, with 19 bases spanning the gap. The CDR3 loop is CASSQDHSGGQSAKNIQYF. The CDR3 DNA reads TGCGCCAGCAGCCAAGATCATTCGGGAGGACAGAGCGCCAAAAACATTCAGTACTTC.

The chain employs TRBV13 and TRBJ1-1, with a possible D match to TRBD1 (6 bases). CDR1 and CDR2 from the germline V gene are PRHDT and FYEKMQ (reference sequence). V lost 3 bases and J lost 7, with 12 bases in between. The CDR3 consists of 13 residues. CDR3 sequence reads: CASSFGGGSEAFF. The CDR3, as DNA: TGTGCCAGCAGCTTTGGTGGGGGCAGTGAAGCTTTCTTT.

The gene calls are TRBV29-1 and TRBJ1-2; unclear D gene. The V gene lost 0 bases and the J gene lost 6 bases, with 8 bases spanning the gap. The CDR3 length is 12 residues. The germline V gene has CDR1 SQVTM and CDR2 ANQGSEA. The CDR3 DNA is TGCAGCGTTGAAGATCAGGTTCATGGCTACACCTTC. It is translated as CSVEDQVHGYTF. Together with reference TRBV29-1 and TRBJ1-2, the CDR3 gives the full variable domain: SAVISQKPSRDICQRGTSLTIQCQVDSQVTMMFWYRQQPGQSLTLIATANQGSEATYESGFVIDKFPISRPNLTFSTLTVSNMSPEDSSIYLCSVEDQVHGYTFGSGTRLTVV.

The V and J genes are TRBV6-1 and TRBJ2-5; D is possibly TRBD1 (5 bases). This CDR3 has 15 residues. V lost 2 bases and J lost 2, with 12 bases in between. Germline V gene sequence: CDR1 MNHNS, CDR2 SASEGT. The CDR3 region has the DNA TGTGCCAGCAGTGAAAACGCAGGGCGGCAAGAGACCCAGTACTTC. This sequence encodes CASSENAGRQETQYF.

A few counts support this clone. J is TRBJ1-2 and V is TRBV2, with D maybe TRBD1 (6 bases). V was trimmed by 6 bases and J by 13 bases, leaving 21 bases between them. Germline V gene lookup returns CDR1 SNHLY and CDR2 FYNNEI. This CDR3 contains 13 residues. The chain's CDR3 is CASRSTGQGACTF. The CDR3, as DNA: TGTGCCAGCAGAAGCACAGGGCAGGGCGCCTGCACCTTC.